The entry that follows covers one TCR beta chain sequence. Its antigen is not known. The CDR3 totals 14 residues. CDR1 and CDR2 from the germline V gene are GTSNPN and SVGIG (reference sequence). Trimming took 2 bases from V and 5 from J; bases not matched to a gene: 5. The data were obtained in a study of cytomegalovirus exposure and HLA in healthy donors. Primers: 60 Vbeta forward and 13 Jbeta reverse. The table came from immunoSEQ multiplex PCR; TCRdb's copy has only in-frame clones and leaves some out. Of some 110,000 clones in the sample, about four fifths were seen once. Findings of the study overall: For most TCR beta V segments, an earlier analysis put the productive rate at about 87% or about 30% of the time.

The sequence was obtained from a man aged 30 to 39 in good health and CMV-seropositive. Sequenced material: PBMCs. V is TRBV30 and J is TRBJ2-2, with 7 bases identical to TRBD1. The CDR3 sequence is CAWSRGQATGELFF. DNA for the CDR3: TGTGCCTGGAGTCGCGGACAGGCGACCGGGGAGCTGTTTTTT.